The 11 T cell receptor beta chains presented below share a single source sample, sequenced in a study of PD-1 blockade in classical Hodgkin lymphoma. Method: immunoSEQ multiplex PCR; TCRdb's copy keeps in-frame clones and lacks some. The table records some 150,000 clones, 78% of them present only once. Exposure to brentuximab vedotin varied, and each patient had relapsed following autologous stem cell transplantation. Sample: peripheral blood mononuclear cells (PBMCs), taken before the second cycle of nivolumab. The source of these receptors is a human donor with classical Hodgkin lymphoma.

This rearrangement joins TRBV5-6 to TRBJ2-7, with 10 bases matching TRBD1. There are 14 residues in the CDR3. The germline V gene encodes CDR1 SGHDT and CDR2 YYEEEE. Unmatched junction bases numbered 4, after V lost 3 bases and J lost 4 bases. The CDR3: CASSSGTGVYEQYF. The CDR3 nucleotides are TGTGCCAGCAGCTCCGGGACAGGGGTTTACGAGCAGTACTTC.

The chain couples TRBV28 to TRBJ2-3, with D perhaps TRBD1 (6 bases). Looked up from germline, CDR1 is MDHEN and CDR2 is SYDVKM. The CDR3 has 18 amino acids. Between the trimmed V and J ends, which lost 6 bases and 0 bases, there was a span of 22 bases. The CDR3 spells CASSLTGTSSLSTDTQYF. The CDR3 region has the DNA TGTGCCAGCAGCCTAACAGGGACGTCTTCCCTTAGCACAGATACGCAGTATTTT.

The chain uses TRBV7-9 and TRBJ2-1, with no clear D. Trimming pared 6 bases from V and 4 bases from J, leaving 10 bases between. This CDR3 region has 13 residues. Germline loops: CDR1 SEHNR, CDR2 FQNEAQ (reference sequence). CDR3 DNA sequence: TGTGCCAGCAGTTCCCTAGGTTACAATGAGCAGTTCTTC. Its protein product is CASSSLGYNEQFF.

V is TRBV6-6 and J is TRBJ1-5, with 8 bases that match TRBD1. The V segment lost 6 bases and the J segment 10 bases; nucleotides outside the gene matches: 8. This CDR3 comprises 13 residues. Per germline, CDR1 MNHNY and CDR2 SVGAGI (reference sequence). The CDR3, as DNA: TGTGCCAGCAGATCGACAGGGGCGGAACCCCAGCATTTT. Its translation is CASRSTGAEPQHF.

This clone was recorded only once. The rearrangement uses TRBV10-2 and TRBJ2-5, with 8 bases matching TRBD2. The CDR3 covers 12 residues. The V gene end was trimmed by 8 bases and the J gene end by 8 bases; junction bases not matched to a gene: 7. Germline-derived CDR1 and CDR2 are WSHSY and SAAADI. For the CDR3, the DNA is TGCGCCAGCGCGGGGGGAATAAGTACCCAGTACTTC. Amino acid sequence: CASAGGISTQYF.

This clone came up a few times. The chain employs TRBV7-9 and TRBJ1-1, with TRBD1 as a possible D gene (5 bases). CDR1 is SEHNR, CDR2 FQNEAQ, per germline (reference sequence). This CDR3 has 14 amino acids. V lost 3 bases and J lost 0, with 8 bases in between. CDR3 sequence (DNA): TGTGCCAGCAGCTTTGACAGCCTGAACACTGAAGCTTTCTTT. Protein sequence: CASSFDSLNTEAFF.

This chain links TRBV4-2 with TRBJ1-2; 8 bases map to TRBD1. Germline values: CDR1 LGHNA, CDR2 YNFKEQ. Unmatched junction bases numbered 5, after V lost 5 bases and J lost 6 bases. The CDR3 consists of 13 residues. CDR3: CASSLDRVDGYTF. The CDR3 region has the DNA TGTGCCAGCAGCTTGGACAGGGTCGATGGCTACACCTTC.

The gene calls are TRBV7-2 and TRBJ2-5; weak D call: TRBD1 (6 bases). CDR3 length: 14 amino acids. The germline CDR1 and CDR2 sequences are SGHTA and FQGNSA. The germline V and J ends were trimmed by 5 bases and 5 bases, with 15 bases remaining between them. CDR3 amino acids: CASSTQTGWETQYF. The DNA of the CDR3 is TGTGCCAGCAGCACCCAGACAGGATGGGAGACCCAGTACTTC.

The chain couples TRBV2 to TRBJ1-5; D gene ambiguous. This CDR3 is 13 amino acids long. V lost 5 bases and J lost 2, with 7 bases in between. The germline V gene has CDR1 SNHLY and CDR2 FYNNEI. Written as DNA, the CDR3 is TGTGCCAGCAGTTACTCGGGCAATCAGCCCCAGCATTTT. Translation gives CASSYSGNQPQHF.

V gene TRBV9 combines with J gene TRBJ1-1, with D maybe TRBD1 (6 bases). This CDR3 spans 15 amino acids. Trimming took off 8 bases at V and 4 bases at J, with 21 bases between the two ends. CDR1 and CDR2 (germline): SGDLS, YYNGEE. The CDR3 sequence: CASSLRKDSFTEAFF. The CDR3 coding sequence is TGTGCCAGTTCCCTTCGGAAGGACAGCTTCACTGAAGCTTTCTTT.

This rearrangement joins TRBV29-1 to TRBJ1-1, with D perhaps matching TRBD1 (5 bases). V gave up 4 bases and J gave up 4 bases, with 16 bases separating them. The V gene's germline CDR1 is SQVTM and CDR2 ANQGSEA. This CDR3 region has 14 residues. The CDR3 region is CSVVVAGGRTEAFF. Written as DNA, the CDR3 is TGCAGCGTTGTAGTAGCGGGGGGACGCACTGAAGCTTTCTTT.